This T cell receptor (beta chain) was documented in a study of blood T cell repertoires in COVID-19. Study-wide background: COVID-19 samples, acute and convalescent, were from the United States, Italy and Spain. From T cells, B-cell-depleted T cells, or PBMCs came the material, which was cDNA or gDNA.

In the original workflow: Cell counts per sample came from amplifying reference gene primers. TCRdb keeps only in-frame clones here, not all; method: immunoSEQ multiplex PCR. V, J and clone size are those of that table, while D and trimming were read from the DNA. The table records about 100,000 clones, 85% of them present only once. Germline lookup yields CDR1 SGHRS and CDR2 YFSETQ. This CDR3 is 13 amino acids long. V lost 5 bases and J lost 8, with 13 bases in between. What was sequenced was peripheral blood. This TCR came from a human donor in a cohort sampled during active COVID-19. The chain has TRBV5-1 and TRBJ1-4; no reliable D call. The CDR3 region is CASRRSPSEKLFF. The CDR3 DNA follows: TGCGCCAGCAGGCGTTCTCCAAGCGAAAAACTGTTTTTT.